Listed below are T cell receptor beta chains from one sample, sequenced in a study of tumor T cells in aggressive B-cell lymphoma. Profiling relied on immunoSEQ multiplex PCR, and the TCRdb table lists in-frame clones only, not all of them. The sample lists about 10,000 clones; 92% were seen once. The specimen was tumor tissue. The receptors were gathered from an adult with diffuse large B cell lymphoma. The CDR3 runs from the conserved cysteine through the conserved F or W. D genes are given only for firm matches. Where a row states a size, it is once, few, many or the class of an expanded clone; other rows omit it.

cdr3_length	clone_size	v_call	j_call	d_call	cdr3_aa	cdr3_nt
14	NA	TRBV11-2	TRBJ1-4	NA	CASSLYLENEKLFF	TGTGCCAGCAGCTTGTACCTAGAAAATGAAAAACTGTTTTTT
15	NA	TRBV7-9	TRBJ1-1	TRBD1	CASSLAGGGVTEAFF	TGTGCCAGCTCTCTGGCGGGAGGGGGCGTCACTGAAGCTTTCTTT
13	NA	TRBV10-2	TRBJ2-1	TRBD2	CASTRGLAYEQFF	TGCGCCAGCACCCGGGGACTAGCGTATGAGCAGTTCTTC
16	NA	TRBV5-1	TRBJ2-1	NA	CASSPEAPTSYNEQFF	TGCGCCAGCAGCCCCGAGGCGCCGACCTCCTACAATGAGCAGTTCTTC
15	NA	TRBV19	TRBJ2-7	TRBD2	CASSIGGGWAYEQYF	TGTGCCAGTAGTATCGGCGGGGGTTGGGCCTACGAGCAGTACTTC
13	NA	TRBV6-1	TRBJ1-2	NA	CASSENRNYGYTF	TGTGCCAGCAGTGAAAACAGAAACTATGGCTACACCTTC
14	NA	TRBV6-5	TRBJ1-1	NA	CASSPTDTNTEAFF	TGTGCCAGCAGCCCCACGGACACGAACACTGAAGCTTTCTTT
15	NA	TRBV7-3	TRBJ1-1	NA	CASSTGGGRDTEAFF	TGTGCCAGCAGCACCGGCGGGGGCAGGGACACTGAAGCTTTCTTT
14	NA	TRBV6-5	TRBJ1-1	NA	CASSERGVNTEAFF	TGTGCCAGCAGTGAACGCGGGGTGAACACTGAAGCTTTCTTT
15	NA	TRBV5-6	TRBJ1-4	NA	CASSWGPPTNEKLFF	TGTGCCAGCAGCTGGGGGCCGCCAACTAATGAAAAACTGTTTTTT
14	NA	TRBV11-3	TRBJ2-1	TRBD2	CASSLTLAGGEQFF	TGTGCCAGCAGCTTGACACTAGCGGGGGGTGAGCAGTTCTTC
16	NA	TRBV4-1	TRBJ2-1	NA	CASSQEWASSYNEQFF	TGCGCCAGCAGCCAAGAATGGGCCAGCTCCTACAATGAGCAGTTCTTC
13	NA	TRBV6-5	TRBJ1-1	NA	CASSFRGATEAFF	TGTGCCAGCAGTTTCAGGGGCGCGACTGAAGCTTTCTTT
16	NA	TRBV11-2	TRBJ2-3	NA	CASSLVRGGGTDTQYF	TGTGCCAGCAGCTTAGTTAGGGGGGGTGGCACAGATACGCAGTATTTT
14	NA	TRBV2	TRBJ2-7	NA	CASSEDFGPYEQYF	TGTGCCAGCAGTGAGGACTTTGGACCCTACGAGCAGTACTTC
16	NA	TRBV5-6	TRBJ1-1	TRBD1	CASSRFEQGVNTEAFF	TGTGCCAGCAGCCGATTCGAGCAGGGGGTGAACACTGAAGCTTTCTTT
13	NA	TRBV5-1	TRBJ1-2	NA	CASSLSAEYGYTF	TGCGCCAGCAGCTTGTCTGCGGAATATGGCTACACCTTC
17	NA	TRBV5-6	TRBJ2-3	NA	CASSLVGRGLSTDTQYF	TGTGCCAGCAGCTTGGTAGGTAGGGGATTGTCCACAGATACGCAGTATTTT
14	NA	TRBV5-4	TRBJ2-7	NA	CASSPGSDPYEQYF	TGTGCCAGCAGCCCCGGGTCCGACCCATACGAGCAGTACTTC
13	NA	TRBV7-9	TRBJ1-1	NA	CASSLTENTEAFF	TGTGCCAGCAGCTTGACAGAGAACACTGAAGCTTTCTTT
15	NA	TRBV9	TRBJ2-3	NA	CASSAGTPGTDTQYF	TGTGCCAGCAGCGCCGGGACACCGGGCACAGATACGCAGTATTTT
15	NA	TRBV5-1	TRBJ1-1	NA	CASSATSGMNTEAFF	TGCGCCAGCAGCGCGACCTCAGGCATGAACACTGAAGCTTTCTTT
13	NA	TRBV19	TRBJ2-7	NA	CASRSSANYEQYF	TGTGCCAGTAGGTCTAGCGCTAACTACGAGCAGTACTTC
16	NA	TRBV27	TRBJ1-4	TRBD1	CASSSYRGQTNEKLFF	TGTGCCAGCAGTTCCTACAGGGGGCAGACTAATGAAAAACTGTTTTTT
16	few	TRBV19	TRBJ1-5	NA	CASSIDPGYGNQPQHF	TGTGCCAGTAGTATAGACCCAGGGTACGGCAATCAGCCCCAGCATTTT
16	once	TRBV28	TRBJ2-6	TRBD1	CASPGQGAGGANVLTF	TGTGCCAGCCCGGGACAGGGGGCGGGTGGGGCCAACGTCCTGACTTTC
16	NA	TRBV10-3	TRBJ1-2	TRBD1	CATTGTGGPEGNGYTF	TGTGCCACCACCGGGACAGGGGGTCCCGAGGGCAATGGCTACACCTTC
15	few	TRBV5-1	TRBJ2-2	NA	CASSLGQTHTGELFF	TGCGCCAGCAGCTTGGGACAGACCCACACCGGGGAGCTGTTTTTT
15	NA	TRBV7-2	TRBJ2-1	TRBD2	CASSSYISSGRFGFF	TGTGCCAGCAGCTCTTACATATCCAGCGGGAGGTTTGGGTTCTTC
14	once	TRBV19	TRBJ1-2	NA	CASSIGDKGHGYTF	TGTGCCAGTAGTATCGGGGACAAGGGACATGGCTACACCTTC
14	NA	TRBV7-2	TRBJ1-5	TRBD1	CASSQGQERLPQHF	TGTGCCAGCAGCCAAGGACAGGAGCGATTGCCCCAGCATTTT
13	NA	TRBV27	TRBJ1-1	NA	CATAGQMNTEAFF	TGTGCCACCGCAGGACAGATGAACACTGAAGCTTTCTTT
13	NA	TRBV2	TRBJ1-5	NA	CASSRGSGQPQHF	TGTGCCAGCAGCAGGGGCAGCGGACAGCCCCAGCATTTT
15	NA	TRBV5-1	TRBJ2-3	TRBD1	CASSLVGTGSDTQYF	TGCGCCAGCAGCTTGGTGGGGACAGGATCAGATACGCAGTATTTT
14	NA	TRBV19	TRBJ1-1	TRBD1	CASSIQGGSTEAFF	TGTGCCAGTAGTATACAGGGGGGATCGACTGAAGCTTTCTTT
11	NA	TRBV2	TRBJ2-7	NA	CAGRQDYEQYF	TGTGCCGGGAGGCAGGATTACGAGCAGTACTTC
15	few	TRBV6-6	TRBJ1-3	NA	CASSQTGNSGNTIYF	TGTGCCAGCAGTCAAACAGGGAACTCTGGAAACACCATATATTTT
16	NA	TRBV5-4	TRBJ2-3	TRBD2	CASSLAGGRSTDTQYF	TGTGCCAGCAGCTTGGCTGGCGGGAGAAGCACAGATACGCAGTATTTT
13	NA	TRBV7-3	TRBJ1-1	NA	CASSPGGNTEAFF	TGTGCCAGCAGTCCGGGAGGGAACACTGAAGCTTTCTTT